The entry below describes one T cell receptor beta chain. CDR3 length: 17 amino acids. V lost 0 bases to trimming and J lost 4 bases, with 16 bases between them. Germline CDR1 is LGHDT and CDR2 is YNNKEL (reference sequence). The data were obtained in a study of blood T cell repertoires in COVID-19. Study summary: Collection of acute and convalescent COVID-19 samples took place in the United States, Italy and Spain. In each case, the material was cDNA or gDNA derived from T cells, B-cell-depleted T cells, or PBMCs.

Authors' analysis steps: Reference gene primer amplification gave nucleated cell count estimates. Assay: immunoSEQ multiplex PCR; the TCRdb copy retains only in-frame clones and omits some. V and J calls plus clone size are reproduced from that table; the DNA served to infer D and trimming. The repertoire holds 20,000 to 25,000 clones, with about 87% as singletons. Sequences were obtained from peripheral blood. This receptor was obtained from a woman over 75 with active COVID-19. The genes are TRBV3-1 (or the pseudogene TRBV3-2) and TRBJ1-5, with D hard to call. CDR3 region: CASSQERKGFRNQPQHF. Written as DNA, the CDR3 is TGTGCCAGCAGCCAAGAGAGGAAAGGTTTTAGGAATCAGCCCCAGCATTTT.